The rows below give T cell receptor beta chains drawn from one sample of a study of T cells after yellow fever vaccination. From the 5' RACE reads, TCRdb called clonotypes with MiXCR, one entry per CDR3 protein. The sample contains 350,000 or so distinct CDR3 sequences, roughly 8.3% of which appear only once. Here the sequenced sample was PBMCs, taken roughly 46 days after the first yellow fever vaccination. These receptors came from a young man who received the YFV17D yellow fever vaccine. CDR3s include the opening cysteine and the closing phenylalanine or tryptophan. Each record gives: D gene, J gene, V gene, clone size, CDR3 protein, CDR3 DNA. A D gene is named only where the DNA matches it firmly. Only some rows state a clone size, as once, few, many or a class for expanded clones.

TRBD1	TRBJ1-2	TRBV15	.	CATSREWATGIWYGYTF	TGTGCCACCAGCAGAGAATGGGCGACAGGGATCTGGTATGGCTACACCTTC
.	TRBJ2-1	TRBV24-1	.	CATSGDGGAYNEQFF	TGTGCCACCAGCGGGGACGGGGGCGCATACAATGAGCAGTTCTTC
.	TRBJ1-2	TRBV20-1	few	CSARDWGDRTFTF	TGCAGTGCTAGAGATTGGGGAGACAGGACCTTCACCTTC
TRBD1	TRBJ2-2	TRBV12-3/TRBV12-4	.	CASRTGTGATGELFF	TGTGCCAGCAGAACCGGGACAGGGGCCACCGGGGAGCTGTTTTTT
TRBD2	TRBJ2-3	TRBV12-3/TRBV12-4	.	CASRAASGATDTQYF	TGTGCCAGCAGAGCCGCTAGCGGGGCCACAGATACGCAGTATTTT
TRBD1	TRBJ2-2	TRBV5-1	many	CASSLGPGTGDTGELFF	TGCGCCAGCAGCCTTGGACCCGGGACAGGGGACACCGGGGAGCTGTTTTTT
.	TRBJ2-3	TRBV4-1	many	CASSQGPRDTQYF	TGCGCCAGCAGCCAAGGGCCGAGGGATACGCAGTATTTT
.	TRBJ2-6	TRBV5-1	few	CASSLASAASTSGANVLTF	TGCGCCAGCAGCTTGGCCTCGGCCGCTTCCACATCTGGGGCCAACGTCCTGACTTTC
TRBD1	TRBJ1-2	TRBV9	few	CASSVMDRGAGYTF	TGTGCCAGCAGCGTAATGGACAGGGGAGCCGGCTACACCTTC
TRBD1	TRBJ1-2	TRBV7-9	.	CASSLEGADYGYTF	TGTGCCAGCAGCTTAGAGGGGGCTGACTATGGCTACACCTTC
.	TRBJ2-7	TRBV12-3/TRBV12-4	many	CASNPTGRYYEQYF	TGTGCCAGCAACCCCACCGGCAGATACTACGAGCAGTACTTC
TRBD2	TRBJ2-1	TRBV12-3/TRBV12-4	.	CASSFLSSGDYNEQFF	TGTGCCAGCAGTTTCCTATCCAGCGGGGATTACAATGAGCAGTTCTTC
.	TRBJ2-1	TRBV12-3/TRBV12-4	many	CASSYRNEQFF	TGTGCCAGCAGTTACCGCAATGAGCAGTTCTTC
.	TRBJ2-1	TRBV20-1	.	CSAPNRVF	TGCAGTGCTCCGAACAGGGTCTTC
.	TRBJ2-5	TRBV7-2	few	CASSLPVFQETQYF	TGTGCCAGCAGCTTACCGGTCTTCCAAGAGACCCAGTACTTC
.	TRBJ2-1	TRBV6-6	.	CASARVSYNEQFF	TGTGCCAGCGCCAGGGTCTCCTACAATGAGCAGTTCTTC
.	TRBJ1-5	TRBV12-3/TRBV12-4	few	CASSLEGLDQPQHF	TGTGCCAGCAGTTTGGAGGGCCTTGATCAGCCCCAGCATTTT
.	TRBJ1-2	TRBV18	.	CASSPEAGAAQNGNYGYTF	TGTGCCAGCTCACCAGAAGCAGGGGCCGCTCAAAACGGCAACTATGGCTACACCTTC
.	TRBJ2-5	TRBV28	.	CASRSRVETQYF	TGTGCCAGCAGGTCCAGGGTGGAGACCCAGTACTTC
.	TRBJ2-3	TRBV7-8	few	CASSLGPGRSTDTQYF	TGTGCCAGCAGCTTAGGACCCGGGCGTAGTACAGATACGCAGTATTTT
.	TRBJ2-5	TRBV7-9	few	CASSLGIGGEQETQYF	TGTGCCAGCAGCTTAGGGATAGGCGGAGAACAAGAGACCCAGTACTTC
.	TRBJ2-3	TRBV7-2	few	CASTSERGGTDTQYF	TGTGCCAGCACCTCGGAACGCGGAGGTACAGATACGCAGTATTTT
TRBD2	TRBJ2-3	TRBV18	few	CASSPMASGGATDTQYF	TGTGCCAGCTCACCAATGGCTAGCGGGGGGGCGACAGATACGCAGTATTTT
TRBD2	TRBJ2-3	TRBV18	few	CASSPWGLARDTQYF	TGTGCCAGCTCACCTTGGGGACTAGCGAGAGATACGCAGTATTTT
.	TRBJ2-1	TRBV12-3/TRBV12-4	.	CASSLETQQFF	TGTGCCAGCAGTTTAGAGACCCAGCAGTTCTTC
.	TRBJ2-1	TRBV19	few	CASSVGIYNEQFF	TGTGCCAGTAGTGTGGGGATTTACAATGAGCAGTTCTTC
.	TRBJ1-1	TRBV5-1	once	CASSLEGRGYTEAFF	TGCGCCAGCAGCTTGGAAGGCAGGGGTTACACTGAAGCTTTCTTT
.	TRBJ2-6	TRBV5-8	.	CASSFWGGANVLTF	TGTGCCAGCAGCTTTTGGGGGGGGGCCAACGTCCTGACTTTC
.	TRBJ2-1	TRBV7-6	.	CASSLAGGDNEQFF	TGTGCCAGCAGCTTAGCGGGGGGCGACAATGAGCAGTTCTTC
TRBD2	TRBJ2-1	TRBV18	few	CASSPGTSALGEQFF	TGTGCCAGCTCACCAGGGACTAGCGCGCTAGGGGAGCAGTTCTTC
.	TRBJ2-3	TRBV5-1	few	CASSLATATSTDTQYF	TGCGCCAGCAGCTTGGCGACAGCAACTAGCACAGATACGCAGTATTTT
.	TRBJ1-1	TRBV12-3/TRBV12-4	.	CASNITTVTEAFF	TGTGCCAGCAACATCACGACGGTAACTGAAGCTTTCTTT
.	TRBJ2-1	TRBV5-1	few	CASSLAGGGHNEQFF	TGCGCCAGCAGCTTGGCAGGGGGGGGCCACAATGAGCAGTTCTTC
TRBD1	TRBJ2-5	TRBV12-3/TRBV12-4	.	CASTPPRGRETQYF	TGTGCCAGCACCCCACCCAGGGGGCGAGAGACCCAGTACTTC
.	TRBJ1-5	TRBV20-1	few	CSATWRGGNQPQHF	TGCAGTGCTACCTGGAGGGGTGGAAATCAGCCCCAGCATTTT
.	TRBJ2-2	TRBV5-1	few	CASSLGRRTGELFF	TGCGCCAGCAGCTTAGGACGGCGTACCGGGGAGCTGTTTTTT
.	TRBJ1-1	TRBV20-1	.	CSAPPHREAEAFF	TGCAGTGCTCCCCCCCACAGGGAAGCTGAAGCTTTCTTT
.	TRBJ1-2	TRBV29-1	.	CSVENQPPYGYTF	TGCAGCGTTGAAAATCAGCCGCCCTATGGCTACACCTTC